Listed below are T cell receptor beta chains from one sample, sequenced in a study of cytomegalovirus exposure and HLA in healthy donors. The repertoire was sequenced with immunoSEQ multiplex PCR; TCRdb's copy has only in-frame clones and lacks some. The sample carries 150,000 to 200,000 clones, under 75% recorded once. Sequencing was performed on PBMCs. Receptors originate from a man aged 40-50 years in good health and CMV-seropositive. Each CDR3 is given with its conserved first and last residue.

j_call v_call cdr3_aa
TRBJ2-7 TRBV5-4 CASSPGTGGDEQYF
TRBJ2-7 TRBV7-2 CASSLWSQGGDEQYF
TRBJ2-5 TRBV5-1 CASSGRAEETQYF
TRBJ1-2 TRBV10-3 CAISESGQGYGYTF
TRBJ2-6 TRBV7-9 CASSLAFQGTGANVLTF
TRBJ2-1 TRBV7-9 CASSGRTGNEQFF
TRBJ2-1 TRBV30 CAWSPDRGRLNEQFF
TRBJ1-2 TRBV10-3 CAHQGQAGYGYTF
TRBJ1-1 TRBV19 CASTQGQVNTEAFF
TRBJ1-6 TRBV5-5 CASSYPRGSPLHF
TRBJ2-3 TRBV9 CASSPPVTGRTDTQYF
TRBJ2-7 TRBV4-1 CASSRFRTPQDEQYF
TRBJ2-7 TRBV5-1 CASSLEGTQGGEQYF
TRBJ1-5 TRBV7-9 CASSLGGGRKYSNQPQHF
TRBJ2-5 TRBV5-1 CASSIRGGETQYF
TRBJ2-3 TRBV7-2 CASSPAGTDTQYF
TRBJ2-1 TRBV6-5 CASSQTGEQFF
TRBJ2-2 TRBV6-5 CASSSRQGAGGELFF
TRBJ2-7 TRBV6-1 CATGGEGYEQYF
TRBJ2-5 TRBV18 CASSRTVQETQYF
TRBJ2-3 TRBV28 CASSYGTSGTDTQYF
TRBJ1-4 TRBV2 CASSTWDSPEKLFF
TRBJ2-7 TRBV5-1 CASSIGTSGGTSWDEQYF
TRBJ2-3 TRBV9 CASSGTGLAGGRTDTQYF
TRBJ1-1 TRBV30 CAWSRQAGAEAFF
TRBJ1-6 TRBV7-2 CASSLVPELSPLHF
TRBJ1-2 TRBV14 CASSQGQGRSYGYTF
TRBJ2-2 TRBV10-3 CATRLAGAGELFF